This T cell receptor beta chain is from a study of shared clonotypes between healthy human individuals. Study-level results: Rarefaction revealed incomplete sorted-subset sequencing despite large depth. In contrast to clonotypes shared by all four donors, non-shared clonotypes had lower generation probabilities.

TCRdb keeps only in-frame clones here, not all; method: immunoSEQ multiplex PCR. The repertoire holds about 2,500,000 clones, with approximately 94% as singletons. Looked up from germline, CDR1 is SGHVS and CDR2 is FQNEAQ. The CDR3 has 14 residues. V lost 3 bases and J 7 bases, leaving 12 bases between the germline ends. In the case of this clone: No antigen is known for it.

This chain connects TRBV7-8 to TRBJ1-4; tentative D call: TRBD1 (6 bases). The TCR comes from a man younger than 30 in good health. The sequenced material came from naive CD4+ T cells sorted from blood. Subset specified: CD45RA+ positively selected. The CDR3 nucleotides read TGTGCCAGCAGCTTCAGGGGCTTCGGTGAAAAACTGTTTTTT. It translates to CASSFRGFGEKLFF.